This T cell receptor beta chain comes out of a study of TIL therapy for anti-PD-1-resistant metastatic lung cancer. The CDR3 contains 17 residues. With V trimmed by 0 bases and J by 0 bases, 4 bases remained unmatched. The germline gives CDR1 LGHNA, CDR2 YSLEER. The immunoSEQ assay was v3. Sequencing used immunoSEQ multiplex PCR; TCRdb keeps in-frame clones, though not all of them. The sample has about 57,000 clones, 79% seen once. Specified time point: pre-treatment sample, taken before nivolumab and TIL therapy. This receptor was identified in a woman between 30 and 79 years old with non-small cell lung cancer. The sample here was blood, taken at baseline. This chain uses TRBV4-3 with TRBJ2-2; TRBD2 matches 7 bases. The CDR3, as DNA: TGCGCCAGCAGCCAAGATTGGAGCGGGGCGAACACCGGGGAGCTGTTTTTT. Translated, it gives CASSQDWSGANTGELFF.